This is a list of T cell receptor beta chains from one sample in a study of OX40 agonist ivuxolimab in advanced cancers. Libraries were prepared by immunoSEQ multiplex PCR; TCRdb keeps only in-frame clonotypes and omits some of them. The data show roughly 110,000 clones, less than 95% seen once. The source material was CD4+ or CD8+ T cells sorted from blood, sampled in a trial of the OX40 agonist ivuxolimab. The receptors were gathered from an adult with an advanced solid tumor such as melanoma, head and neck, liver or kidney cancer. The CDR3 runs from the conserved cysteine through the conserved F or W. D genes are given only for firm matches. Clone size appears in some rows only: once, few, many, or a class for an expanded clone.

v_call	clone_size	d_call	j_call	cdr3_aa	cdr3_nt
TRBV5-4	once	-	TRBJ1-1	CASSLDKMNTEAFF	TGTGCCAGCAGCTTGGATAAGATGAACACTGAAGCTTTCTTT
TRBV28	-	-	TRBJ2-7	CASSLFRKFGEQYF	TGTGCCAGCAGTTTATTTAGGAAATTTGGCGAGCAGTACTTC
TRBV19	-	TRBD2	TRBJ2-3	CASRSSGGAGTQYF	TGTGCCAGTAGATCTAGCGGGGGGGCAGGGACGCAGTATTTT
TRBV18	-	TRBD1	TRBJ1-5	CASSRGQGAKQPQHF	TGTGCCAGCTCGCGTGGACAGGGGGCGAAACAGCCCCAGCATTTT
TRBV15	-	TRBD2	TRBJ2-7	CATSRARWGSPQRGERYEQYF	TGTGCCACCAGCAGGGCCCGTTGGGGGTCCCCGCAGCGGGGGGAAAGGTACGAGCAGTACTTC
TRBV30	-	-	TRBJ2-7	CAWIRQESYEQYF	TGTGCCTGGATTAGGCAGGAATCCTACGAGCAGTACTTC
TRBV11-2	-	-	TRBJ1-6	CASSLDLGSPLHF	TGTGCCAGCAGCTTAGATTTGGGATCACCCCTCCACTTT
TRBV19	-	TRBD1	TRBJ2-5	CASSRQGQGWQETQYF	TGTGCCAGTAGCCGACAGGGACAGGGTTGGCAAGAGACCCAGTACTTC
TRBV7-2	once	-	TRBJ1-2	CASSLDTGGGGYTF	TGTGCCAGCAGCTTAGATACTGGGGGAGGCGGCTACACCTTC
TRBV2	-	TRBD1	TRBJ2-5	CASRPGQAPGETQYF	TGTGCCAGCAGGCCGGGACAGGCTCCCGGGGAGACCCAGTACTTC
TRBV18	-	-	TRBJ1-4	CASSPGQEGEKLFF	TGTGCCAGCTCACCAGGCCAGGAAGGTGAAAAACTGTTTTTT
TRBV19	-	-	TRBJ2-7	CASSRGAYEQYF	TGTGCCAGTAGTCGCGGAGCCTACGAGCAGTACTTC
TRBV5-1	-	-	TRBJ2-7	CASSLGQTSSYEQYF	TGCGCCAGCAGCTTGGGCCAGACAAGCTCCTACGAGCAGTACTTC
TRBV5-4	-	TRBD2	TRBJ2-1	CASSFGGGTYNEQFF	TGTGCCAGCAGCTTTGGCGGGGGTACCTACAATGAGCAGTTCTTC
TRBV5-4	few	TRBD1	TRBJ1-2	CASSHASGQNYGYTF	TGTGCCAGCAGTCACGCCTCGGGACAGAACTATGGCTACACCTTC
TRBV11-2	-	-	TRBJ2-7	CASSLVGRGAYEQYF	TGTGCCAGCAGCTTAGTAGGGCGTGGCGCTTACGAGCAGTACTTC
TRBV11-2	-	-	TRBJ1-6	CASSPAVWGSPLHF	TGTGCCAGCAGCCCGGCGGTGTGGGGTTCACCCCTCCACTTT
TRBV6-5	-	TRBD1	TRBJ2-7	CASSGLGQGYEQYF	TGTGCCAGCAGTGGCCTGGGACAGGGCTACGAGCAGTACTTC
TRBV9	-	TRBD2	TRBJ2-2	CASSVGRGGNTGELFF	TGTGCCAGCAGCGTAGGCCGGGGGGGGAACACCGGGGAGCTGTTTTTT
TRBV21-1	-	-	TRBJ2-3	CASSKGTVPTSTDTQYF	TGTGCCAGCAGCAAAGGAACAGTACCGACTAGCACAGATACGCAGTATTTT
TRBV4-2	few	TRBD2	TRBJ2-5	CASSQDLGRGGLETQYF	TGTGCCAGCAGCCAAGATTTGGGGCGGGGGGGCTTGGAGACCCAGTACTTC
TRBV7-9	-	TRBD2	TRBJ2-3	CASSLELAGPTDTQYF	TGTGCCAGCAGCTTAGAACTAGCGGGGCCCACAGATACGCAGTATTTT
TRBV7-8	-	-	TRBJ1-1	CASSLEGKGEAFF	TGTGCCAGCAGCTTGGAGGGGAAGGGTGAAGCTTTCTTT
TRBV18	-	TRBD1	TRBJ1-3	CASSPRGQGVGNTIYF	TGTGCCAGCTCACCACGTGGACAGGGAGTCGGAAACACCATATATTTT
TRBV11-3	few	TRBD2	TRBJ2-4	CASSLGRGTSGGKNIQYF	TGTGCCAGCAGCTTGGGTCGAGGGACTAGCGGGGGGAAAAACATTCAGTACTTC
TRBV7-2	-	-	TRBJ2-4	CASNPPRPLLTKNIQYF	TGTGCCAGCAACCCCCCCCGCCCGCTCCTGACCAAAAACATTCAGTACTTC